The 19 T cell receptor beta chains below were found in one sample sequenced in a study of T cell responses to AZD1222 COVID-19 vaccine. Assay: immunoSEQ multiplex PCR; the TCRdb copy retains only in-frame clones and omits some. The sample contains about 96,000 clones, about 90% of which appear only once. Here the sequenced sample was peripheral blood, taken on day 0 of AZD1222 vaccination. These receptors were taken from an adult in good health.

The CDR3 here is CATSDPPGLRFGDTQYF. CDR3 bases: TGTGCCACCAGTGACCCACCGGGACTACGCTTCGGGGATACGCAGTATTTT. The chain joins TRBV24-1 to TRBJ2-3, with 7 bases aligning to TRBD2. With V trimmed by 4 bases and J by 6 bases, 15 bases remained unmatched. Germline V gene data show CDR1 as KGHDR and CDR2 as SFDVKD. The CDR3 totals 17 residues.

V and J are TRBV28 and TRBJ2-7; 7 bases line up with TRBD1. The V gene end was trimmed by 5 bases and the J gene end by 0 bases; junction bases not matched to a gene: 7. Looked up from germline, CDR1 is MDHEN and CDR2 is SYDVKM. CDR3 length: 15 residues. The CDR3 sequence is CASSPMGDSSYEQYF. The CDR3 DNA reads as TGTGCCAGCAGTCCGATGGGGGACAGCTCCTACGAGCAGTACTTC.

This chain uses TRBV6-5 with TRBJ1-2, with 7 positions matching TRBD1. The CDR3 is 15 amino acids. Germline CDR1 is MNHEY and CDR2 is SVGAGI. Losses at the gene ends were 4 bases for V and 4 bases for J; bases not matched to a gene: 9. Here the CDR3 DNA reads TGTGCCAGCAGTTCCCCGGGGCAGGGGGGCTATGGCTACACCTTC. This translates into CASSSPGQGGYGYTF.

The chain carries TRBV23-1 and TRBJ2-7, with D possibly matching TRBD2 (6 bases). TRBV23-1 is flagged as an ORF with uncertain function. V was shortened by 9 bases and J by 1 base, with 19 bases between the two germline ends. This CDR3 comprises 15 residues. CDR3 in amino acids: CARGSVGGKSYEQYF. CDR3 DNA sequence: TGCGCCAGGGGTTCAGTGGGGGGTAAATCCTACGAGCAGTACTTC.

The rearrangement joins TRBV5-4 to TRBJ2-3, with 8 bases lining up with TRBD1. V shed 4 bases, J shed 7 bases, and the junction held 5 bases outside the gene matches. Looked up from germline, CDR1 is SGHNT and CDR2 is YYREEE (reference sequence). CDR3 length: 13 residues. CDR3 DNA: TGTGCCAGCAGCCAGGACAGGGACAATACGCAGTATTTT. Translation gives CASSQDRDNTQYF.

The V gene is TRBV6-4, the J gene TRBJ2-1; TRBD1 might be the D (5 bases). CDR1 is MRHNA, CDR2 SNTAGT, per germline. Between the trimmed V and J ends, which lost 5 bases and 2 bases, there was a span of 10 bases. The CDR3 is 14 residues long. The DNA of the CDR3 is TGTGCCAGCAGTCCCGACAGCACCTACAATGAGCAGTTCTTC. Its protein product is CASSPDSTYNEQFF.

The rearrangement links TRBV7-8 to TRBJ2-6, with 7 positions matching TRBD2. The junction had 5 bases not matched to a gene; V was cut back by 3 bases and J by 0 bases. The germline CDR1 and CDR2 sequences are SGHVS and FQNEAQ. The CDR3 is made up of 17 amino acids. This chain's CDR3 is CASSFGTTSSGANVLTF. CDR3 DNA sequence: TGTGCCAGCAGCTTCGGGACTACGAGCTCTGGGGCCAACGTCCTGACTTTC.

The V and J genes are TRBV9 and TRBJ1-1; tentatively, D is TRBD1 (6 bases). The V and J ends lost 0 bases and 8 bases respectively, with 11 bases between them. The CDR3 is made up of 13 amino acids. Looked up from germline, CDR1 is SGDLS and CDR2 is YYNGEE. CDR3 bases: TGTGCCAGCAGCGTAGCTGGGAGGGGGGAAGCTTTCTTT. Translating gives CASSVAGRGEAFF.

The chain links TRBV11-2 to TRBJ1-2; a possible D gene is TRBD1 (6 bases). Germline CDR1 and CDR2: SGHAT and FQNNGV. The V and J ends lost 2 bases and 0 bases respectively, with 7 bases between them. The CDR3 loop spans 14 amino acids. CDR3 amino acids: CASSLTGTNYGYTF. CDR3 coding DNA: TGTGCCAGCAGCTTAACAGGGACTAACTATGGCTACACCTTC.

The chain has TRBV11-2 and TRBJ1-4, with 7 bases aligning to TRBD1. Trimming took 5 bases from V and 7 from J; bases not matched to a gene: 7. The CDR3 sequence is 14 residues long. Per germline, CDR1 SGHAT and CDR2 FQNNGV. This CDR3 reads CASSRQGLGEKLFF. Written as DNA, the CDR3 is TGTGCCAGCAGCCGACAGGGTCTGGGTGAAAAACTGTTTTTT.

This clone was recorded only once. J is TRBJ1-1 and V is TRBV7-9; TRBD1 might be the D (5 bases). Between the trimmed V and J ends, which lost 3 bases and 4 bases, there was a span of 9 bases. In germline, CDR1 is SEHNR, CDR2 FQNEAQ (reference sequence). This CDR3 is 13 amino acids long. Here the CDR3 reads CASSLGPTTEAFF. In DNA form, the CDR3 reads TGTGCCAGCAGCTTGGGACCCACCACTGAAGCTTTCTTT.

The genes are TRBV7-2 and TRBJ1-5; D unresolved. The CDR3 covers 16 residues. V was pared by 0 bases and J by 2 bases, with 11 bases between. Germline V gives CDR1 SGHTA, CDR2 FQGNSA. For the CDR3, the DNA is TGTGCCAGCAGCTTAGCTACCACAGTCGGCAATCAGCCCCAGCATTTT. It codes for CASSLATTVGNQPQHF.

This clone appeared a single time. The V gene is TRBV19, the J gene TRBJ2-2, with 12 bases that match TRBD2. Germline V CDR1 and CDR2: LNHDA, SQIVND (reference sequence). The CDR3 is 17 residues long. V lost 10 bases, J lost 0 bases, and 9 bases stayed unmatched. The DNA for the CDR3 is TGTGCCATCTCACTAGCGGGAGGAGGACCGAACACCGGGGAGCTGTTTTTT. Protein sequence: CAISLAGGGPNTGELFF. The variable domain in full, with the rest retrieved from reference TRBV19 and TRBJ2-2, is DGGITQSPKYLFRKEGQNVTLSCEQNLNHDAMYWYRQDPGQGLRLIYYSQIVNDFQKGDIAEGYSVSREKKESFPLTVTSAQKNPTAFYLCAISLAGGGPNTGELFFGEGSRLTVL.

V gene TRBV19 combines with J gene TRBJ2-7; 8 bases fit TRBD1. CDR1 and CDR2 (germline): LNHDA, SQIVND (reference sequence). Trimming removed 4 bases from V and 3 bases from J; junction bases left unmatched: 5. This CDR3 has 14 amino acids. Written as DNA, the CDR3 is TGTGCCAGTAGTACTGGACAGGGCTTCTACGAGCAGTACTTC. Amino acid sequence: CASSTGQGFYEQYF.

V and J are TRBV5-6 and TRBJ1-2; no firm D call. Trimming removed 0 bases from V and 0 bases from J, with 9 bases in between. The CDR3 covers 15 residues. Germline V CDR1 and CDR2: SGHDT, YYEEEE. The CDR3: CASSLGSGANYGYTF. For the CDR3, the DNA is TGTGCCAGCAGCTTGGGGTCCGGGGCTAACTATGGCTACACCTTC.

The rearrangement links TRBV7-2 to TRBJ1-2; D not certain. Germline V lookup: CDR1 SGHTA, CDR2 FQGNSA. The CDR3 is 13 residues long. Trimming took 1 base from V and 8 from J, leaving 11 bases between them. The CDR3 DNA follows: TGTGCCAGCAGCTTAGAGCAGCCTAAAGGCTACACCTTC. Translation: CASSLEQPKGYTF.

The chain links TRBV10-3 to TRBJ2-1; TRBD2 agrees at 7 bases. Germline lookup yields CDR1 ENHRY and CDR2 SYGVKD. CDR3 length: 14 residues. Losses at the gene ends were 8 bases for V and 5 bases for J; bases not matched to a gene: 9. CDR3 coding DNA: TGTGCCATCCTCCCCTCGGGGGGAAACAATGAGCAGTTCTTC. It yields the protein CAILPSGGNNEQFF.

CDR3 in amino acids: CASSQDRLAGAKSAGELFF. The DNA for the CDR3 is TGCGCCAGCAGCCAAGACAGGCTAGCGGGAGCTAAATCCGCCGGGGAGCTGTTTTTT. This chain connects TRBV4-1 to TRBJ2-2; 10 bases are shared with TRBD2. J lost 6 bases, V lost 0 bases, and 13 bases had no gene match. Germline CDR1 MGHRA, CDR2 YSYEKL. This CDR3 has 19 residues.

The table lists this clone with a few counts. This sequence joins TRBV6-5 and TRBJ1-2; 8 nucleotides agree with TRBD1. Losses at the gene ends were 2 bases for V and 6 bases for J; bases not matched to a gene: 5. The germline CDR1 and CDR2 sequences are MNHEY and SVGAGI. The CDR3 has 14 amino acids. The CDR3 spells CASSYLDRVDGYTF. In DNA form, the CDR3 reads TGTGCCAGCAGTTACCTGGACAGGGTGGATGGCTACACCTTC.